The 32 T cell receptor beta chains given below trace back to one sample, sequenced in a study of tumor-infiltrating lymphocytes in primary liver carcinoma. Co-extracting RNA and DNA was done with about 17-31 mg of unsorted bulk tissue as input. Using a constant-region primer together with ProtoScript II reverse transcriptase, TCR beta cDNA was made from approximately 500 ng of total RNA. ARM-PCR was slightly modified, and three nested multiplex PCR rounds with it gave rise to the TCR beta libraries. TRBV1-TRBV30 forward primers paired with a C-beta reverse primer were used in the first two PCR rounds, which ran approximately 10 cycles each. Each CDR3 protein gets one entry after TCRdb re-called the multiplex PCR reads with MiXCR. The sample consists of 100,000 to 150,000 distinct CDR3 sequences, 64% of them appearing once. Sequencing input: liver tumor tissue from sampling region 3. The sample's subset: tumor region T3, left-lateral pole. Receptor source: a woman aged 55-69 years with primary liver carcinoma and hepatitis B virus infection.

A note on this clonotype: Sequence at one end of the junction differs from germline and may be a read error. This CDR3 is CTSSYGAGRNEKLFF. For the CDR3, the DNA is TGTACCAGCAGCTACGGGGCAGGGAGAAATGAAAAACTGTTTTTT. The rearrangement links TRBV11-2 to TRBJ1-4; possibly TRBD1 for D (5 bases). This CDR3 is built from 15 residues. Germline CDR1 SGHAT, CDR2 FQNNGV.

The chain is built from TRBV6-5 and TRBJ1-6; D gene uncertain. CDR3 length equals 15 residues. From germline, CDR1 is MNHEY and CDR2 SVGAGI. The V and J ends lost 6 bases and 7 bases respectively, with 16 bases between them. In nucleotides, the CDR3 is TGTGCCAGCAGCTACGACCACCCAGAGAATTCACCCCTCCACTTT. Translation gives CASSYDHPENSPLHF.

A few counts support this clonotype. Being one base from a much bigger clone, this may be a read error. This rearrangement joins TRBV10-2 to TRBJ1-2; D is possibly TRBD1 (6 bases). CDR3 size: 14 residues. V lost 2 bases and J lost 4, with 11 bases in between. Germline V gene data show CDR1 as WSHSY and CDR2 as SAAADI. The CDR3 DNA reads TGCGCCAGCAGTGAGAGTGGGGGCGCCTATGGCTACACCTTC. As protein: CASSESGGAYGYTF.

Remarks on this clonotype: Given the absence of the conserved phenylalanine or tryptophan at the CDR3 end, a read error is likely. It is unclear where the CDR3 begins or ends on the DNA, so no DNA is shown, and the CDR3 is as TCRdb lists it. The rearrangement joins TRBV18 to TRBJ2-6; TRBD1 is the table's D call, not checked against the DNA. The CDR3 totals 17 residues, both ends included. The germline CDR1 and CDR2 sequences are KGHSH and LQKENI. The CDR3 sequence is CASSPLTGHIGANVLTL.

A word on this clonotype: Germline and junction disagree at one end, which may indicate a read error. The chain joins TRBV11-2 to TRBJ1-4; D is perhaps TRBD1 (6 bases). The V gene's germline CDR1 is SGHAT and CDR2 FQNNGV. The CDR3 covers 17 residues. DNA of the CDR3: TGTGCCAGCAGCTACACCCGACAGGCTGCAACTAGTGAAAAACTGTTTTTT. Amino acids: CASSYTRQAATSEKLFF.

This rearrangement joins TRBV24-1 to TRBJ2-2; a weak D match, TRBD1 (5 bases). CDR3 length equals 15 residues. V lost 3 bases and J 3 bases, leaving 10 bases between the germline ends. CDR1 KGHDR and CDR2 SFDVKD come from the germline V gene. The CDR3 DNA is TGTGCCACCAGTGATGTATCCAGGGACACCGGGGAGCTGTTTTTT. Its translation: CATSDVSRDTGELFF.

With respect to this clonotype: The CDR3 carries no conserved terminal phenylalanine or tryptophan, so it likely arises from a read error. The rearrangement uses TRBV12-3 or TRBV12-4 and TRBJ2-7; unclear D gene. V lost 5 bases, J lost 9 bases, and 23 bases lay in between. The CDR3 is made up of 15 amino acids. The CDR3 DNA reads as TGTGCCAGCAGTGGGCCCACCATTGGTCGTGGCGGGCAGTACCTC. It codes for CASSGPTIGRGGQYL.

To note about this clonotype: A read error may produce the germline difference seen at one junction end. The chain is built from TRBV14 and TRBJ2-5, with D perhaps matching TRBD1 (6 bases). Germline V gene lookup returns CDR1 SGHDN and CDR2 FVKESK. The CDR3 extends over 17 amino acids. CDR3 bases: TGTGACAGCAGCCAAGAACCAGGGGCACTCCGAGGGGAGACCCAGTACTTC. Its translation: CDSSQEPGALRGETQYF.

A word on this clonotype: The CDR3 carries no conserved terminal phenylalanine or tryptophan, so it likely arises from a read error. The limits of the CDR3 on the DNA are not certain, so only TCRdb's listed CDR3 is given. The chain's CDR3 is CSVPGRAESGTFL. V is TRBV29-1 and J is TRBJ1-1. Looked up from germline, CDR1 is SQVTM and CDR2 is ANQGSEA. The CDR3 numbers 13 amino acids, ends counted.

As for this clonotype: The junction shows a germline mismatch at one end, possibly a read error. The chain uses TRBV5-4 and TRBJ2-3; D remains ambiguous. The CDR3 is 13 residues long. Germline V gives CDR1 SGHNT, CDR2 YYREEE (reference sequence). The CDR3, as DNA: TGTACCAGCAGTACCCCGGCCGTCGATACGCAGTATTTT. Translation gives CTSSTPAVDTQYF.

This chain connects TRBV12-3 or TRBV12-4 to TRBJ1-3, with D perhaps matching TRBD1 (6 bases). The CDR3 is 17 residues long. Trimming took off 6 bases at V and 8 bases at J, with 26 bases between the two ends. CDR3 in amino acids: CASSPPTGRPRGYTIYF. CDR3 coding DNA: TGTGCCAGCAGCCCACCCACAGGGAGACCTCGGGGGTACACCATATATTTT.

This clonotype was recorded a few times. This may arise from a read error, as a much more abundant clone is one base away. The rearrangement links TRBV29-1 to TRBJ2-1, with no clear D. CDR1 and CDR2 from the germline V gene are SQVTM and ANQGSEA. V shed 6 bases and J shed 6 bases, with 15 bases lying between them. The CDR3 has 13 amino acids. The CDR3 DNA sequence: TGCAGCGTGGATACGGCCACTTTCAATGAGCAGTTCTTC. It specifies CSVDTATFNEQFF.

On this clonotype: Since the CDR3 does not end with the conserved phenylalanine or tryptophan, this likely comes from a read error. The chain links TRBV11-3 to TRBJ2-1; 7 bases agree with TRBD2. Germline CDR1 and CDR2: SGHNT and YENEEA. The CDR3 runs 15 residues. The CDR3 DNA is TGTACCAGCAGCCCTCGGGGCAGCGGGAACAATGAGCAGTTCATC. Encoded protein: CTSSPRGSGNNEQFI.

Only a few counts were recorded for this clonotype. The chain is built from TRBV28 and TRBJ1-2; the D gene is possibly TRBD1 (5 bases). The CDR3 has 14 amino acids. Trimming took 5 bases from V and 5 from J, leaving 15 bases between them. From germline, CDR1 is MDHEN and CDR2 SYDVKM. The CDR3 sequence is CASSANQGRYGYTF. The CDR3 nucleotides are TGTGCCAGCAGTGCAAACCAGGGAAGGTATGGCTACACCTTC.

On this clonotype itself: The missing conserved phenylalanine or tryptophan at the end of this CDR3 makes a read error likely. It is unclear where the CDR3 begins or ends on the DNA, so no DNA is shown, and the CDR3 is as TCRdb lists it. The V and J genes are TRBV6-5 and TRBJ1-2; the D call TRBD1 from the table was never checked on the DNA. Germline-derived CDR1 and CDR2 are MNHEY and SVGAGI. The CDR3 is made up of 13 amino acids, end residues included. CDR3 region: CASSYGGDYGYTL.

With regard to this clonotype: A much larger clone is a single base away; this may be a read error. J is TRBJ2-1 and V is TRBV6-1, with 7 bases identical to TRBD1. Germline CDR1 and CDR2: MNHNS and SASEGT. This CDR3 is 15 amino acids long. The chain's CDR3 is CASRGGESSYNELFF. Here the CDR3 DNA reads TGTGCCAGCAGAGGGGGCGAGAGCTCCTACAATGAGCTGTTCTTC.

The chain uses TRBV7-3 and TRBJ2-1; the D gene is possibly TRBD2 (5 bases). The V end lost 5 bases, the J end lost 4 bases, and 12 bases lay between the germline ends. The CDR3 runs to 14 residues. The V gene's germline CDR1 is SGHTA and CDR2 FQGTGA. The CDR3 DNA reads TGTGCCAGCAGCCCTCTTCCGGGATACAATGAGCAGTTCTTC. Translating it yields CASSPLPGYNEQFF.

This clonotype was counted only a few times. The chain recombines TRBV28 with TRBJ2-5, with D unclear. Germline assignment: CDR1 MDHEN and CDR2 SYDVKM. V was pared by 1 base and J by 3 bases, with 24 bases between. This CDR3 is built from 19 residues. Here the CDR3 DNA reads TGTGCCAGCAGTTTATATCCCCCCCGGGCTAGACTTGGCAAAGAGACCCAGTACTTC. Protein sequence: CASSLYPPRARLGKETQYF.

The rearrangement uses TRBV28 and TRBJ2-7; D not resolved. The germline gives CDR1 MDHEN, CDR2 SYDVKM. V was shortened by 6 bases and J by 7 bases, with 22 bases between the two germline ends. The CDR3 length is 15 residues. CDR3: CASSPLLSPDREQYF. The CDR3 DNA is TGTGCCAGCAGCCCCTTACTATCCCCCGATCGGGAGCAGTACTTC.

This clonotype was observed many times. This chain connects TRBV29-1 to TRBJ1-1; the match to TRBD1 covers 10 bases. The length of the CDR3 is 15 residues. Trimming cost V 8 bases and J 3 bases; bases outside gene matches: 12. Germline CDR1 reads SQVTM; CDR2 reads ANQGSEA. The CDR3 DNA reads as TGCAGCCCAATACCGGGACAGGGGATTTACACTGAAGCTTTCTTT. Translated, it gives CSPIPGQGIYTEAFF. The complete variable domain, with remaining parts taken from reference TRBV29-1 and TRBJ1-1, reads SAVISQKPSRDICQRGTSLTIQCQVDSQVTMMFWYRQQPGQSLTLIATANQGSEATYESGFVIDKFPISRPNLTFSTLTVSNMSPEDSSIYLCSPIPGQGIYTEAFFGQGTRLTVV.

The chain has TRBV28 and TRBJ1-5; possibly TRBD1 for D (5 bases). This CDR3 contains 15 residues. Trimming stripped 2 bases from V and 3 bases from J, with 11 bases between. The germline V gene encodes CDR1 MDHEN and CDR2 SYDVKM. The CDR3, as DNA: TGTGCCAGCAGTTTACTGGGGGATACCAATCAGCCCCAGCATTTT. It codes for CASSLLGDTNQPQHF.

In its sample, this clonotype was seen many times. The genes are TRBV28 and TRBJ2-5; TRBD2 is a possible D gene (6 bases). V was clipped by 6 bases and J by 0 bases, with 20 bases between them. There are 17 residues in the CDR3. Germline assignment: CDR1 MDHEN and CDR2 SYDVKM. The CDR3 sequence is CASRGTGGVRYQETQYF. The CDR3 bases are TGTGCCAGCAGAGGGACGGGCGGGGTACGGTACCAAGAGACCCAGTACTTC. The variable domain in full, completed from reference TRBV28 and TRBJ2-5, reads DVKVTQSSRYLVKRTGEKVFLECVQDMDHENMFWYRQDPGLGLRLIYFSYDVKMKEKGDIPEGYSVSREKKERFSLILESASTNQTSMYLCASRGTGGVRYQETQYFGPGTRLLVL.

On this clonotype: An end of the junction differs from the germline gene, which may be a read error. As DNA, the CDR3 is TGTGCCAGCAGTGTCGGAGACTATGGCTACACATTC. It encodes CASSVGDYGYTF. The chain recombines TRBV6-1 with TRBJ1-2; D call uncertain. The germline V gene encodes CDR1 MNHNS and CDR2 SASEGT. The CDR3 extends over 12 amino acids.

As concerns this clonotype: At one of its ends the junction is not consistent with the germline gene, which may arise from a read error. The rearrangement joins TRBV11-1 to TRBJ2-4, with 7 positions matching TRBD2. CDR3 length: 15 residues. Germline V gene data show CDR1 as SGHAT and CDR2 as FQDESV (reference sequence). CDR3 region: CASSLGGSVRNIQYF. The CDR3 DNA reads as TGTGCCAGCAGTTTAGGCGGGAGTGTCAGAAACATTCAGTACTTC.

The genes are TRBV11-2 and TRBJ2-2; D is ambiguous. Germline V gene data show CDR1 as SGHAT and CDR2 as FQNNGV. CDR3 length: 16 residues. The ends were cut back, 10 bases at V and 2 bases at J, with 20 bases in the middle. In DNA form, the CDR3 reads TGTGCCAACAGTCGTCGACCATCGGAAAACACCGGGGAGCTGTTTTTT. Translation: CANSRRPSENTGELFF.

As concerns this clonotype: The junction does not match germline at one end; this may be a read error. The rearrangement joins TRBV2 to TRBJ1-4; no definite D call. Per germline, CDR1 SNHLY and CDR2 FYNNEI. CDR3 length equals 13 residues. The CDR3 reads CASSAYKFEKLFF. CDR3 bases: TGTGCCAGCAGTGCTTACAAGTTTGAAAAATTGTTTTTT.

CDR3 in amino acids: CASMSALGSGRAREQYF. Here the CDR3 DNA reads TGTGCCAGCATGAGCGCTTTAGGAAGCGGGAGGGCTAGGGAGCAGTACTTC. This chain joins TRBV6-5 and TRBJ2-7, with 10 bases aligning to TRBD2. There are 17 residues in the CDR3. CDR1 is MNHEY, CDR2 SVGAGI, per germline. After removal of 7 bases from V and 7 bases from J, the junction contained 19 bases not matched to a gene.

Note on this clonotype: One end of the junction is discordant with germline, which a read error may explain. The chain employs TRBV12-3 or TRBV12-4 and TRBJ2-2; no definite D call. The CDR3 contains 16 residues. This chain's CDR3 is CTSSPLGIANTGELFF. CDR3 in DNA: TGTACCAGCAGTCCTCTGGGGATCGCGAACACCGGGGAGCTGTTTTTT.

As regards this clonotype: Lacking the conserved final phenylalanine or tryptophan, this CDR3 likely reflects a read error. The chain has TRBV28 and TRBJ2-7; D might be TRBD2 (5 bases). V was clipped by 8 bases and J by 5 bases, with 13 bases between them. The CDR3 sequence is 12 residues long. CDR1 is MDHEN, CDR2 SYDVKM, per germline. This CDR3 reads CASCLLEDEQYS. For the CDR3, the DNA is TGTGCCAGCTGCCTCTTGGAGGACGAGCAGTACTCC.

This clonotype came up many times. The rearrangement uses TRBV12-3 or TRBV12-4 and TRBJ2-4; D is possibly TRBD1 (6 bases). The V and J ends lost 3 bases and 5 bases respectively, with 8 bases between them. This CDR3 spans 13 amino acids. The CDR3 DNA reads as TGTGCCAGCAGTTTTTACAGGGAAAACATTCAGTACTTC. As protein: CASSFYRENIQYF.

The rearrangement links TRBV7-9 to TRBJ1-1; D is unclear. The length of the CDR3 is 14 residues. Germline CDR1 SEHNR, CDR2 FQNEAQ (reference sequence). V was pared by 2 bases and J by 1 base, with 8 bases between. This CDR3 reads CASSLFEQNTEAFF. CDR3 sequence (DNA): TGTGCCAGCAGCTTATTTGAGCAGAACACTGAAGCTTTCTTT.

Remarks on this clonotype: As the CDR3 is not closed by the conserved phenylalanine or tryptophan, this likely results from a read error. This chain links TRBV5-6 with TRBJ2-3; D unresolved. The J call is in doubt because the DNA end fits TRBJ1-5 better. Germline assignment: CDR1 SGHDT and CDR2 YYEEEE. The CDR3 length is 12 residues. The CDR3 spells CASSLARSTQHI. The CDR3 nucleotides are TGTGCCAGCAGCTTGGCCCGGTCTACGCAGCATATT.